This T cell receptor beta chain was recorded in a study of T-cell reconstitution after alpha-beta-depleted transplantation in children. This clonotype was seen repeatedly, ten times or more. As it was prepared, the TCRbeta library received unique molecular identifiers. TCRdb reprocessed the PCR reads with MiXCR, giving one entry per CDR3 protein. The table shows 500,000 to 650,000 distinct CDR3 sequences, with 11% occurring only once. V was cut by 5 bases and J by 2 bases, with 10 bases left in between. Germline V lookup: CDR1 DFQATT, CDR2 SNEGSKA (reference sequence). This CDR3 comprises 13 residues.

This TCR came from a female patient between 2 and 15 years old who had a stem cell transplant for aplastic anemia, so the T cells may come from the graft donor. The chain is built from TRBV20-1 and TRBJ1-5; no definite D call. The specimen was PBMCs, mostly from graft donor cells, collected 180 days after TCRalphabeta/CD19-depleted stem cell transplant. CDR3 in amino acids: CSAVLGGNQPQHF. DNA for the CDR3: TGCAGTGCTGTTCTAGGCGGCAATCAGCCCCAGCATTTT.